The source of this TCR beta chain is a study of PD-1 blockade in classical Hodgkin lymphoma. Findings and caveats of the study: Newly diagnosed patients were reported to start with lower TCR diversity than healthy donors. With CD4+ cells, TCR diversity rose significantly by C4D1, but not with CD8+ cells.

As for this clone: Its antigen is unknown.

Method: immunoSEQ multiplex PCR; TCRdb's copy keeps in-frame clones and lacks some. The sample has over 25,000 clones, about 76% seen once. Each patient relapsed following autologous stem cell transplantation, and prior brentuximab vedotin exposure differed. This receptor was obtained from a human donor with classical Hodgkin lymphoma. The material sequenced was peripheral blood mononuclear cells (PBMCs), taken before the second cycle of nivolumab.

CDR3 DNA sequence: TGTGCCAGCAGCGAGCAAACCGGGACTAGCGGTACAGATACGCAGTATTTT. Encoded protein: CASSEQTGTSGTDTQYF. J is TRBJ2-3 and V is TRBV5-6, with 11 positions matching TRBD2. The CDR3 sequence is 17 residues long. J lost 3 bases, V lost 4 bases, and 10 bases had no gene match. Germline V lookup: CDR1 SGHDT, CDR2 YYEEEE.